This is a list of T cell receptor beta chains from one sample in a study of cytomegalovirus exposure and HLA in healthy donors. Libraries were prepared by immunoSEQ multiplex PCR; TCRdb keeps only in-frame clonotypes and omits some of them. The table has under 300,000 clones, approximately 70% seen once. The sequencing input was PBMCs. Every receptor here comes from a female donor in good health and CMV-seronegative. Both conserved end residues are part of each CDR3. A D gene is named only where the DNA matches it firmly. Size is stated for part of the rows, as once, few or many counts, or as a class when the clone is expanded.

d_gene	v_gene	abundance	j_gene	CDR3nt	CDR3aa
.	TRBV28	.	TRBJ2-7	TGTGCCAGCAGTTTTCATACCCCGACAGTCACCCCACTCTCCAGATGCTTC	CASSFHTPTVTPLSRCF
TRBD1	TRBV6-6	.	TRBJ1-2	TGTGCCAGCAGATCCGGGACAGTTAACTATGGCTACACCTTC	CASRSGTVNYGYTF
TRBD2	TRBV11-2	.	TRBJ2-1	TGTGCCAGCAGCTTAGAGGTCCTAGCGGGAGTAGGGGAGCAGTTCTTC	CASSLEVLAGVGEQFF
.	TRBV11-2	.	TRBJ2-1	TGTGCCAGCAGCCCCTCGGCGGGGCCCCACAATGAGCAGTTCTTC	CASSPSAGPHNEQFF
TRBD2	TRBV14	.	TRBJ2-4	TGTGCCAGCAGCCAAGATCGAGCGGGAGTGGGAAACATTCAGTACTTC	CASSQDRAGVGNIQYF
TRBD2	TRBV11-1	once	TRBJ2-2	TGTGCCAGCAGCTTCCCCAGCGGGAGCACCGGGGAGCTGTTTTTT	CASSFPSGSTGELFF
TRBD2	TRBV10-3	.	TRBJ2-5	TGTGCCACCACGACTAGCGCTAACCAAGAGACCCAGTACTTC	CATTTSANQETQYF
.	TRBV6-5	.	TRBJ1-6	TGTGCCAGCAGTTACGCCAGGAAAAATTCACCCCTCCACTTT	CASSYARKNSPLHF
.	TRBV21-1	few	TRBJ1-2	TGTGCCAGCACCCTTTTCGGGACAGACTATGGCTACACCTTC	CASTLFGTDYGYTF
.	TRBV19	.	TRBJ1-2	TGTGCCAGTATGTTTGCGACAGCCTATGGCTACACCTTC	CASMFATAYGYTF
.	TRBV7-2	few	TRBJ2-7	TGTGCCAGCAGCTTAGAGGGACTCCCTTACACCTACGAGCAGTACTTC	CASSLEGLPYTYEQYF
.	TRBV28	.	TRBJ2-2	TGTGCCAGCGGTCTACGGGGACTCGGGACCGGGGAGCTGTTTTTT	CASGLRGLGTGELFF
.	TRBV19	.	TRBJ2-1	TGTGCCAGTAGGGGGAATGACAGGATGCCAGTTGGGGGCTACAATGAGCAGTTCTTC	CASRGNDRMPVGGYNEQFF
TRBD1	TRBV13	.	TRBJ1-4	TGTGCCAGCAGACACAGGGGGAGTTTTAATGAAAAACTGTTTTTT	CASRHRGSFNEKLFF
TRBD1	TRBV28	few	TRBJ1-1	TGTGCCAGCAGTAAAGACAGGGGATGGGATACTGAAGCTTTCTTT	CASSKDRGWDTEAFF
.	TRBV5-5	.	TRBJ2-2	TGTGCCAGCAGCTCCTACCGATCGAACACCGGGGAGCTGTTTTTT	CASSSYRSNTGELFF